The present TCR beta chain was sequenced within a study of cytomegalovirus exposure and HLA in healthy donors. The PCR had 60 Vbeta and 13 Jbeta primers. TCRdb keeps only in-frame clones here, not all; method: immunoSEQ multiplex PCR. The sample includes 150,000 to 200,000 clones, approximately 88% seen only once; the top ten take approximately 0.26%. Trimming removed 4 bases at V and 5 bases at J, with 12 bases between. Germline CDR1 is SGHRS and CDR2 is YFSETQ. The CDR3 is made up of 13 amino acids. The receptor comes from a boy aged 5 to 17 in good health and CMV-seronegative. The chain recombines TRBV5-1 with TRBJ1-2; D call uncertain. Source material: PBMCs. CDR3 sequence reads: CASSLRDSYGYTF. CDR3 nucleotide sequence: TGCGCCAGCAGCCTCCGGGATTCTTATGGCTACACCTTC. Using reference TRBV5-1 and TRBJ1-2 for the parts outside the CDR3, the full variable domain is KAGVTQTPRYLIKTRGQQVTLSCSPISGHRSVSWYQQTPGQGLQFLFEYFSETQRNKGNFPGRFSGRQFSNSRSEMNVSTLELGDSALYLCASSLRDSYGYTFGSGTRLTVV.